The 29 T cell receptor beta chains below were found in one sample sequenced in a study. TCRdb re-called the RT-PCR reads with MiXCR, one entry per CDR3 protein. The repertoire holds 650,000 to 800,000 distinct CDR3 sequences, with 14% as singletons. The specimen was memory CD4+ T cells from blood. The receptors come from a female donor in good health, serving as a healthy control.

There are many counts of this clonotype. The rearrangement links TRBV5-5 to TRBJ2-5; D gene unclear. CDR1 is SGHKS, CDR2 YYEKEE, per germline (reference sequence). Between the trimmed V and J ends, which lost 4 bases and 0 bases, there was a span of 10 bases. This CDR3 has 14 amino acids. For the CDR3, the DNA is TGTGCCAGCAGCCGGGCCTCGCACCAAGAGACCCAGTACTTC. Translation: CASSRASHQETQYF.

Points on this clonotype: This could be a read error, since a much larger clone is one nucleotide away. This chain joins TRBV12-3 or TRBV12-4 and TRBJ2-3, with D tentatively TRBD2 (6 bases). CDR3 length: 13 amino acids. The CDR3, as DNA: TGTGCCGGCAGTCGGGGGATGGCAGATACGCAGTATTTT. It specifies CAGSRGMADTQYF.

This clonotype was counted only a few times. V is TRBV15 and J is TRBJ2-1; perhaps D is TRBD1 or TRBD2 (5 bases each). Germline V lookup: CDR1 LNHNV, CDR2 YYDKDF (reference sequence). V was clipped by 2 bases and J by 5 bases, with 13 bases between them. The CDR3 is 15 residues long. CDR3 nucleotides: TGTGCCACCAGCAGAAACGACCGGGACCACAATGAGCAGTTCTTC. This translates into CATSRNDRDHNEQFF.

This clonotype was seen a few times. The CDR3 DNA reads as TGCGCCAGCAGCTTGGCCAACAGGGTAGGGGCGTACAATGAGCAGTTCTTC. The encoded protein is CASSLANRVGAYNEQFF. The V gene is TRBV5-1, the J gene TRBJ2-1; possible D gene TRBD1, 6 bases. The V end lost 0 bases, the J end lost 4 bases, and 17 bases lay between the germline ends. The germline CDR1 and CDR2 sequences are SGHRS and YFSETQ. The CDR3 sequence is 17 residues long.

Comment on this clonotype: One junction end disagrees with the germline gene, perhaps due to a read error. The chain links TRBV20-1 to TRBJ2-3; 7 bases fit TRBD2. This CDR3 region has 12 residues. Germline V CDR1 and CDR2: DFQATT, SNEGSKA (reference sequence). The DNA for the CDR3 is TGCAGTGCACCGACTAGCACACATACGCAGTATTTT. It specifies CSAPTSTHTQYF.

This clonotype was picked up many times. The rearrangement joins TRBV7-3 to TRBJ1-1; TRBD1 might be the D (6 bases). Germline V gene data show CDR1 as SGHTA and CDR2 as FQGTGA. Deletions cut 6 bases from V and 0 bases from J, with 8 bases between. The CDR3 runs 13 residues. This CDR3 is CASSRQVNTEAFF. The CDR3 DNA follows: TGTGCCAGCAGTCGACAGGTGAACACTGAAGCTTTCTTT.

This clonotype was counted many times. The V gene is TRBV29-1, the J gene TRBJ2-7, with D possibly TRBD2 on 7 matching bases. CDR3 length equals 13 residues. V lost 7 bases, J lost 5 bases, and 18 bases lay in between. Per germline, CDR1 SQVTM and CDR2 ANQGSEA. The DNA of the CDR3 is TGCAGCGCTGGGGGGGCAGTGCGCGACGAGCAGTACTTC. Translating gives CSAGGAVRDEQYF.

This clonotype was seen ten or more times. This chain connects TRBV20-1 to TRBJ2-3; the D gene could be TRBD1 or TRBD2 (5 bases each). CDR1 is DFQATT and CDR2 is SNEGSKA in the germline V gene (reference sequence). Trimming removed 3 bases at V and 5 bases at J, with 21 bases between. The CDR3 is made up of 16 amino acids. The CDR3 here is CSARGSLTGTGDTQYF. The CDR3 nucleotides read TGCAGTGCTAGGGGGAGCCTTACAGGCACAGGAGATACGCAGTATTTT.

The chain is built from TRBV5-6 and TRBJ1-3, with 8 positions matching TRBD1. The ends lost 3 bases at V and 4 bases at J; junction bases unmatched: 9. The germline gives CDR1 SGHDT, CDR2 YYEEEE. The CDR3 runs 16 residues. CDR3 DNA sequence: TGTGCCAGCAGCTCGGGACCGGGACAGGTGGGAAACACCATATATTTT. Its translation: CASSSGPGQVGNTIYF.

The J gene is TRBJ2-5, the V gene TRBV20-1; TRBD2 is a possible D gene (5 bases). Trimming shortened V by 5 bases and J by 9 bases, and 25 bases separated the two germline ends. The germline CDR1 and CDR2 sequences are DFQATT and SNEGSKA (reference sequence). The CDR3 runs 15 residues. The CDR3 reads CSAGESGVGIGAQYF. CDR3 bases: TGCAGTGCTGGGGAAAGCGGAGTGGGTATCGGGGCCCAGTACTTC.

This clonotype was counted ten times or more. This chain connects TRBV4-2 to TRBJ1-5; the D is unclear. Between the trimmed V and J ends, which lost 1 base and 3 bases, there was a span of 10 bases. This CDR3 comprises 15 residues. CDR1 is LGHNA, CDR2 YNFKEQ, per germline. The CDR3: CASSQVTGLNQPQHF. CDR3 DNA: TGTGCCAGCAGCCAAGTTACGGGTCTCAATCAGCCCCAGCATTTT.

This clonotype was counted only a few times. V is TRBV7-2 and J is TRBJ2-7, with 7 bases lining up with TRBD2. Germline V lookup: CDR1 SGHTA, CDR2 FQGNSA. The CDR3 runs to 15 residues. Trimming removed 5 bases from V and 2 bases from J; junction bases left unmatched: 9. CDR3 in DNA: TGTGCCAGCAGCAGTAGAGAGGGAGGGCCCTACGAGCAGTACTTC. Translation: CASSSREGGPYEQYF.

V usage is TRBV19 and J usage is TRBJ2-5; D gene ambiguous. The CDR3 spans 13 residues. The V and J ends lost 6 bases and 1 base respectively, with 9 bases between them. Germline V gives CDR1 LNHDA, CDR2 SQIVND (reference sequence). DNA of the CDR3: TGTGCCAGTAGCTATCAGTCCCAAGAGACCCAGTACTTC. Amino acid sequence: CASSYQSQETQYF.

This chain connects TRBV3-1 to TRBJ2-3; D unclear. Trimming left V 6 bases short and J 1 base short, with 17 bases between. CDR1 is LGHDT and CDR2 is YNNKEL in the germline V gene (reference sequence). The CDR3 sequence is 16 residues long. For the CDR3, the DNA is TGTGCCAGCAGGCACCTTGGATTACCTGGCACAGATACGCAGTATTTT. Translation: CASRHLGLPGTDTQYF.

Ten or more counts support this clonotype. This chain uses TRBV10-3 with TRBJ1-2; D not certain. Trimming removed 6 bases at V and 3 bases at J, with 8 bases between. Germline CDR1 reads ENHRY; CDR2 reads SYGVKD. CDR3 length: 12 residues. The CDR3: CAIRGLDYGYTF. CDR3 DNA sequence: TGTGCCATCAGAGGTTTGGACTATGGCTACACCTTC.

This clonotype was picked up a small number of times. The J gene is TRBJ2-3, the V gene TRBV9; TRBD2 is a possible D gene (6 bases). Trimming pared 0 bases from V and 5 bases from J, leaving 13 bases between. The CDR3 length is 15 residues. Germline V gene data show CDR1 as SGDLS and CDR2 as YYNGEE. This CDR3 reads CASSVGGLNGDTQYF. The CDR3 DNA reads as TGTGCCAGCAGCGTAGGGGGACTTAATGGAGATACGCAGTATTTT. The variable domain in full, completed from reference TRBV9 and TRBJ2-3, reads DSGVTQTPKHLITATGQRVTLRCSPRSGDLSVYWYQQSLDQGLQFLIQYYNGEERAKGNILERFSAQQFPDLHSELNLSSLELGDSALYFCASSVGGLNGDTQYFGPGTRLTVL.

This sequence joins TRBV5-6 and TRBJ1-1, with 7 bases identical to TRBD1. The V gene end was trimmed by 2 bases and the J gene end by 3 bases; junction bases not matched to a gene: 10. The CDR3 has 16 residues. Germline CDR1 SGHDT, CDR2 YYEEEE. The CDR3 DNA reads as TGTGCCAGCAGCTTTTATGACAGGGCGGGCGACACTGAAGCTTTCTTT. Its protein is CASSFYDRAGDTEAFF.

This clonotype was recorded a few times. The chain couples TRBV28 to TRBJ1-2; 7 bases line up with TRBD1. CDR1 and CDR2 (germline): MDHEN, SYDVKM. The CDR3 totals 13 residues. V lost 2 bases and J lost 7; bases outside the gene matches: 4. The chain's CDR3 is CASSLAGGGGYTF. The CDR3 DNA follows: TGTGCCAGCAGTTTAGCAGGGGGAGGTGGCTACACCTTC.

This clonotype was detected many times. V gene TRBV20-1 combines with J gene TRBJ2-3; a weak D match, TRBD1 (6 bases). Germline CDR1 and CDR2: DFQATT and SNEGSKA (reference sequence). V dropped 6 bases and J dropped 4 bases, with 17 bases sitting between them. This CDR3 spans 14 amino acids. The CDR3 spells CSAPTGFGADTQYF. The CDR3 region has the DNA TGCAGTGCACCGACAGGCTTCGGGGCAGATACGCAGTATTTT.

This clonotype was seen at least ten times. The V and J genes are TRBV5-1 and TRBJ2-1, with D possibly TRBD2 on 6 matching bases. The length of the CDR3 is 15 residues. Trimming stripped 4 bases from V and 8 bases from J, with 19 bases between. The V gene's germline CDR1 is SGHRS and CDR2 YFSETQ. The CDR3, as DNA: TGCGCCAGCAGCCGGGACTTAGGAGGAGTCGATGAGCAGTTCTTC. It codes for CASSRDLGGVDEQFF. Combining the CDR3 with reference TRBV5-1 and TRBJ2-1 gives the whole variable domain KAGVTQTPRYLIKTRGQQVTLSCSPISGHRSVSWYQQTPGQGLQFLFEYFSETQRNKGNFPGRFSGRQFSNSRSEMNVSTLELGDSALYLCASSRDLGGVDEQFFGPGTRLTVL.

This clonotype was seen at least ten times. This chain joins TRBV20-1 and TRBJ1-2; 9 nucleotides agree with TRBD1. The V gene end was trimmed by 5 bases and the J gene end by 8 bases; junction bases not matched to a gene: 9. The CDR3 contains 13 residues. Germline V gene lookup returns CDR1 DFQATT and CDR2 SNEGSKA (reference sequence). CDR3 loop: CSAGTGYILGYTF. The DNA for the CDR3 is TGCAGTGCTGGGACAGGGTACATATTGGGCTACACCTTC.

The chain carries TRBV6-2 or TRBV6-3 and TRBJ2-7, with a tentative D call TRBD2 (6 bases). The CDR3 sequence is 14 residues long. Germline V gives CDR1 MNHEY, CDR2 SVGEGT. V was pared by 6 bases and J by 2 bases, with 14 bases between. Here the CDR3 reads CASRSSGGAYEQYF. CDR3 bases: TGTGCCAGCAGGTCGTCCGGGGGTGCCTACGAGCAGTACTTC.

J is TRBJ1-1 and V is TRBV5-1, with D possibly matching TRBD1 (5 bases). This CDR3 spans 14 amino acids. Trimming stripped 0 bases from V and 3 bases from J, with 9 bases between. The germline V gene has CDR1 SGHRS and CDR2 YFSETQ. In DNA, the CDR3 is TGCGCCAGCAGCTTGGTTGGGGCCTACACTGAAGCTTTCTTT. This sequence encodes CASSLVGAYTEAFF.

The CDR3 loop is CSVGWSNEKLFF. Written as DNA, the CDR3 is TGCAGCGTTGGCTGGTCTAATGAAAAACTGTTTTTT. The gene calls are TRBV29-1 and TRBJ1-4; D call uncertain. V gave up 4 bases and J gave up 3 bases, with 6 bases separating them. Germline loops: CDR1 SQVTM, CDR2 ANQGSEA. The CDR3 consists of 12 residues. The complete variable domain, with remaining parts taken from reference TRBV29-1 and TRBJ1-4, reads SAVISQKPSRDICQRGTSLTIQCQVDSQVTMMFWYRQQPGQSLTLIATANQGSEATYESGFVIDKFPISRPNLTFSTLTVSNMSPEDSSIYLCSVGWSNEKLFFGSGTQLSVL.

The chain carries TRBV2 and TRBJ1-4; no reliable D call. The V gene's germline CDR1 is SNHLY and CDR2 FYNNEI. V lost 3 bases to trimming and J lost 8 bases, with 13 bases between them. The CDR3 length is 14 residues. This CDR3 is CASSERHLGEKLFF. CDR3 coding DNA: TGTGCCAGCAGTGAGCGACACCTAGGCGAAAAACTGTTTTTT.

Remarks on this clonotype: A single base separates this from a much larger clone, so it may be a read error. DNA for the CDR3: TGTGCCAGCAGCCAGCGGGTACAGACCTTCGAGCAGTACTTC. Residues: CASSQRVQTFEQYF. The chain couples TRBV7-2 to TRBJ2-7; D might be TRBD2 (6 bases). Trimming stripped 5 bases from V and 6 bases from J, with 17 bases between. CDR1 is SGHTA and CDR2 is FQGNSA in the germline V gene. This CDR3 contains 14 residues.

With respect to this clonotype: A junction boundary mismatches the germline segment, possibly from a read error. The CDR3 DNA is TGCGCCAGCAGCTTGTCCTCTAGCTCTGAGAAGTTCTTC. Encoded protein: CASSLSSSSEKFF. The V and J genes are TRBV5-1 and TRBJ2-1; D is possibly TRBD2 (5 bases). Germline lookup yields CDR1 SGHRS and CDR2 YFSETQ. This CDR3 has 13 amino acids.

This clonotype was seen at least ten times. This chain links TRBV7-2 with TRBJ2-1; D might be TRBD2 (7 bases). Germline CDR1 SGHTA, CDR2 FQGNSA. There are 15 residues in the CDR3. V was clipped by 6 bases and J by 4 bases, with 16 bases between them. CDR3 loop: CASSPWGGLYNEQFF. In nucleotides, the CDR3 is TGTGCCAGCAGTCCATGGGGGGGGCTTTACAATGAGCAGTTCTTC.

This clonotype has more than one count but fewer than ten. The chain is built from TRBV18 and TRBJ1-1; maybe TRBD1 (6 bases). Germline values: CDR1 KGHSH, CDR2 LQKENI. Deletions cut 0 bases from V and 10 bases from J, with 15 bases between. The CDR3 is 14 residues long. The CDR3 sequence is CASSPPPRGVPAFF. DNA of the CDR3: TGTGCCAGCTCACCACCGCCCAGGGGAGTTCCAGCTTTCTTT.